The clone carrying this T cell receptor beta chain was counted a few times. Its target is not known. The V end lost 2 bases, the J end lost 0 bases, and 7 bases lay between the germline ends. CDR1 and CDR2 (germline): SNHLY, FYNNEI. The CDR3 extends over 15 amino acids. Molecules of cDNA were individually given unique molecular identifiers that were attached to them. TCRdb re-derived calls from the 5' RACE reads in MiXCR, one entry per CDR3 protein. This table holds 97,000 or so distinct CDR3 sequences, more than 9.5% found once. The source of the sample is a study of early T cells in non-severe SARS-CoV-2 infection. On the study more broadly: It was bulk RNA from unsorted whole blood that was sequenced, and the chains were unpaired.

Study-level findings and limits: There was a bias toward anti-spike CD8 responses in VDJdb matching, which missed private and CD4 specificities.

The chain joins TRBV2 to TRBJ2-2; D remains ambiguous. This clonotype originated in an adult who was a healthcare worker with PCR-confirmed SARS-CoV-2 infection or an uninfected control (not recorded which). This sample comprised whole blood, obtained at baseline. The CDR3: CASSERSANTGELFF. The DNA for the CDR3 is TGTGCCAGCAGTGAAAGGTCAGCGAACACCGGGGAGCTGTTTTTT. Together with reference TRBV2 and TRBJ2-2, the CDR3 gives the full variable domain: EPEVTQTPSHQVTQMGQEVILRCVPISNHLYFYWYRQILGQKVEFLVSFYNNEISEKSEIFDDQFSVERPDGSNFTLKIRSTKLEDSAMYFCASSERSANTGELFFGEGSRLTVL.